Listed below are T cell receptor beta chains from one sample, sequenced in a study of T cells in Graves' hyperthyroidism and ophthalmopathy. TCRdb fed the multiplex PCR reads into MiXCR, producing one record per CDR3 protein. The repertoire holds approximately 690,000 distinct CDR3 sequences, with about 20% as singletons. The specimen sequenced was blood. The receptors come from a man between 25 and 39 years old with Graves' ophthalmopathy. Each CDR3 is given with its conserved first and last residue. A D gene is named only where the DNA matches it firmly. The size field is filled for only some rows; it gives once, few, many or a size class.

NA,TRBJ1-1,NA,TRBV5-4,TGTGCCAGCAGCCGGGGGGCTGGTCTGAACACTGAAGCTTTCTTT,CASSRGAGLNTEAFF
many,TRBJ2-7,NA,TRBV20-1,TGCAGTGCTAGGGCAACACCGAGCGGGTTGGCCTACGAGCAGTACTTC,CSARATPSGLAYEQYF
NA,TRBJ2-3,NA,TRBV5-8,TGTGCCAGCAGCCGGATCCCAGATACGCAGTATTTT,CASSRIPDTQYF
NA,TRBJ2-2,TRBD2,TRBV4-1,TGCGCCAGCAGTAAAGCGGGAGGGGACACCGGGGAGCTGTTTTTT,CASSKAGGDTGELFF
NA,TRBJ2-7,NA,TRBV7-2,TGTGCCAGCAGCGATTATCCGGGGCCCTACGAGCAGTACTTC,CASSDYPGPYEQYF
NA,TRBJ2-3,NA,TRBV7-3,TGTGCCAGCGGGGTCACTAGCACAGATACGCAGTATTTT,CASGVTSTDTQYF
NA,TRBJ2-7,NA,TRBV20-1,TGCAGTGCTACCGATTTGTCCAGGGCCTACGAGCAGTACTTC,CSATDLSRAYEQYF
NA,TRBJ2-1,NA,TRBV5-6,TGTGCCAGCAGCACCCTTATCAATGAGCAGTTCTTC,CASSTLINEQFF
many,TRBJ2-5,TRBD2,TRBV20-1,TGCAGTGCTAGCGCGCGCGGGAGGAGGCAAGAGACCCAGTACTTC,CSASARGRRQETQYF
few,TRBJ2-1,NA,TRBV12-3/TRBV12-4,TGTGCCAGCAGAACCACGGAGGGCTACAATGAGCAGTTCTTC,CASRTTEGYNEQFF
many,TRBJ1-5,NA,TRBV2,TGTGCCAGCAGTGATTGGCAGGGGAGTCAGCCCCAGCATTTT,CASSDWQGSQPQHF
NA,TRBJ2-3,TRBD1,TRBV7-2,TGTGCCAGCAGCCGCCGGACAGGAATAAGTAGTACGCAGTATTTT,CASSRRTGISSTQYF
many,TRBJ2-7,NA,TRBV20-1,TGCAGTGCTAGAGGGGGAGACGAGCAGTACTTC,CSARGGDEQYF
few,TRBJ1-6,NA,TRBV2,TGTGCCAGCAGTCTCCGGGCCGATAATTCACCCCTCCACTTT,CASSLRADNSPLHF
many,TRBJ2-7,TRBD1,TRBV27,TGTGCCAGCGGATCCGGGCAGGGGGCGACGAACGAGCAGTACTTC,CASGSGQGATNEQYF
NA,TRBJ1-1,NA,TRBV4-1,TGCGCCAGCAGCCAAGATTGGCAATTGAACACTGAAGCTTTCTTT,CASSQDWQLNTEAFF
many,TRBJ2-1,TRBD2,TRBV5-1,TGCGCCAGCAGCTTGGAACTAGCGGCTTACAATGAGCAGTTCTTC,CASSLELAAYNEQFF
NA,TRBJ1-2,NA,TRBV2,TGTGCCAGTAGTCCATACTATGGCTACACCTTC,CASSPYYGYTF
NA,TRBJ2-7,TRBD2,TRBV20-1,TGCAGTGCAAGAGGCCTAGCGGATGGGGGCGAGCAGTACTTC,CSARGLADGGEQYF
many,TRBJ2-3,NA,TRBV5-1,TGCGCCAGCAGCTCCAGGGATCGGCCCGCAGATACGCAGTATTTT,CASSSRDRPADTQYF
few,TRBJ1-4,NA,TRBV27,TGTGCCAGCAGAGCCGCCGGGAATGAAAAACTGTTTTTT,CASRAAGNEKLFF
NA,TRBJ1-2,NA,TRBV5-6,TGTGCCAGCAGAGAACCAGGCATCTCAGTTTATGGCTACACCTTC,CASREPGISVYGYTF
few,TRBJ2-2,NA,TRBV2,TGTGCCACTGGGCGAGACACCGGGGAGCTGTTTTTT,CATGRDTGELFF
few,TRBJ2-5,NA,TRBV14,TGTGCCAGCAGCCAAGAAGAAACTTGGTTACAAGAGACCCAGTACTTC,CASSQEETWLQETQYF
NA,TRBJ2-1,TRBD2,TRBV6-1,TGTGCCAGCAGTGTTATAGGACTAGCGGAGAGCTCCTACAATGAGCAGTTCTTC,CASSVIGLAESSYNEQFF
many,TRBJ2-5,NA,TRBV20-1,TGCAGTGCTAGGGACGCCAGGGGGGCGGGGGAGACCCAGTACTTC,CSARDARGAGETQYF
NA,TRBJ2-3,NA,TRBV7-2,TGTGCCAGCAGCCAAGAGGTCGGGGGGCGAGCAGATACGCAGTATTTT,CASSQEVGGRADTQYF